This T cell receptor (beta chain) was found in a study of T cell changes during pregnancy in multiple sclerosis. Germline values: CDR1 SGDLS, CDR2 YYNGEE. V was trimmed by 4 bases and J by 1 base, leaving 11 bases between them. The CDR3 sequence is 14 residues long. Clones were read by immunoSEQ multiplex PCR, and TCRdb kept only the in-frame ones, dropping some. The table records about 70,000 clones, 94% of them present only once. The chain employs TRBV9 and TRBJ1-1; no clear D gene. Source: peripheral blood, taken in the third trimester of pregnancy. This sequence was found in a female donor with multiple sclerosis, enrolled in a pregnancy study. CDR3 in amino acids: CASSSEAQNTEAFF. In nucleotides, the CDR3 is TGTGCCAGCAGCTCTGAGGCCCAGAACACTGAAGCTTTCTTT. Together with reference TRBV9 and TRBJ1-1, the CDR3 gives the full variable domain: DSGVTQTPKHLITATGQRVTLRCSPRSGDLSVYWYQQSLDQGLQFLIQYYNGEERAKGNILERFSAQQFPDLHSELNLSSLELGDSALYFCASSSEAQNTEAFFGQGTRLTVV.